The next 12 T cell receptor beta chains were all read from a single sample in a study of T cells after yellow fever vaccination. MiXCR, run by TCRdb on the 5' RACE reads, gives a single entry per CDR3 protein. The table lists about 340,000 distinct CDR3 sequences, roughly an eighth of them singletons. The sequences come from CD4+ T cells sorted from PBMCs, collected 15 days after the yellow fever booster vaccination. All receptors come from a man aged 18-30 years who received the YFV17D yellow fever vaccine.

This chain connects TRBV18 to TRBJ2-2; a possible D gene is TRBD1 (5 bases). The CDR3 loop spans 14 amino acids. The germline V and J ends were trimmed by 4 bases and 7 bases, with 13 bases remaining between them. Germline lookup yields CDR1 KGHSH and CDR2 LQKENI. The chain's CDR3 is CASSLDKGSGELFF. CDR3 coding DNA: TGTGCCAGCTCACTGGACAAAGGAAGCGGGGAGCTGTTTTTT. Filled out from reference TRBV18 and TRBJ2-2, the complete variable domain reads NAGVMQNPRHLVRRRGQEARLRCSPMKGHSHVYWYRQLPEEGLKFMVYLQKENIIDESGMPKERFSAEFPKEGPSILRIQQVVRGDSAAYFCASSLDKGSGELFFGEGSRLTVL.

This clonotype came up a few times. This chain joins TRBV6-2 or TRBV6-3 and TRBJ1-2, with a tentative D call TRBD1 (6 bases). The CDR3 has 17 residues. V shed 7 bases and J shed 2 bases, with 23 bases lying between them. Germline V lookup: CDR1 MNHEY, CDR2 SVGEGT. The CDR3 DNA sequence: TGTGCCAGCAAAGGGGGGTTTCGGCAGGCTGAAAACTATGGCTACACCTTC. It codes for CASKGGFRQAENYGYTF.

This sequence joins TRBV21-1 and TRBJ2-7; the D call TRBD1 from the table was never checked on the DNA. TRBV21-1 is shown as a pseudogene. CDR3 length: 17 amino acids. This chain's CDR3 is CASSKGRCVDRVREQYV. CDR3 bases: TGTGCCAGCAGCAAGGGAAGATGCGTGGACAGGGTGAGGGAGCAGTACGTC.

This clonotype has a handful of counts. V usage is TRBV12-3 or TRBV12-4 and J usage is TRBJ1-2, with 9 bases that match TRBD1. After removal of 4 bases from V and 4 bases from J, the junction contained 4 bases not matched to a gene. This CDR3 is 14 amino acids long. CDR3 in amino acids: CASSYRDRAYGYTF. The DNA for the CDR3 is TGTGCCAGCAGTTACAGGGACAGGGCCTATGGCTACACCTTC.

V and J are TRBV4-2 and TRBJ1-1; D call uncertain. In germline, CDR1 is LGHNA, CDR2 YNFKEQ. V was cut by 0 bases and J by 4 bases, with 6 bases left in between. CDR3 length equals 13 residues. This chain's CDR3 is CASSQERGTEAFF. CDR3 nucleotides: TGTGCCAGCAGCCAAGAAAGAGGCACTGAAGCTTTCTTT.

The chain is built from TRBV7-2 and TRBJ1-2; 9 bases are a match to TRBD1. CDR1 and CDR2 (germline): SGHTA, FQGNSA. After removal of 4 bases from V and 2 bases from J, the junction contained 5 bases not matched to a gene. The CDR3 is 15 amino acids. The chain's CDR3 is CASSYGDRANYGYTF. CDR3 nucleotide sequence: TGTGCCAGCAGCTACGGGGACAGGGCAAACTATGGCTACACCTTC. Full variable domain (outside the CDR3, taken from reference TRBV7-2 and TRBJ1-2): GAGVSQSPSNKVTEKGKDVELRCDPISGHTALYWYRQSLGQGLEFLIYFQGNSAPDKSGLPSDRFSAERTGGSVSTLTIQRTQQEDSAVYLCASSYGDRANYGYTFGSGTRLTVV.

V usage is TRBV7-2 and J usage is TRBJ1-4; no reliable D call. CDR1 SGHTA and CDR2 FQGNSA come from the germline V gene. V shed 6 bases and J shed 5 bases, with 19 bases lying between them. The CDR3 has 16 amino acids. CDR3 protein: CASSRSRGSGNEKLFF. The CDR3, as DNA: TGTGCCAGCAGTAGATCGAGAGGGTCGGGAAATGAAAAACTGTTTTTT.

This clonotype occurred many times. V and J are TRBV28 and TRBJ1-5, with a possible D match to TRBD1 (6 bases). The V gene's germline CDR1 is MDHEN and CDR2 SYDVKM. This CDR3 comprises 17 residues. V gave up 7 bases and J gave up 1 base, with 20 bases separating them. CDR3 protein: CASNNDGWGLSNQPQHF. The CDR3 DNA is TGTGCCAGCAACAATGACGGGTGGGGGCTAAGCAATCAGCCCCAGCATTTT.

This clonotype turned up a few times. V is TRBV7-2 and J is TRBJ2-7, with D hard to call. V shed 1 base and J shed 0 bases, with 10 bases lying between them. Germline V lookup: CDR1 SGHTA, CDR2 FQGNSA. The CDR3 is 15 amino acids. CDR3 in DNA: TGTGCCAGCAGCTTAGGGTTGGTATTCTCCTACGAGCAGTACTTC. Protein: CASSLGLVFSYEQYF.

This clonotype was seen a few times. The chain joins TRBV13 to TRBJ1-1, with D unclear. Germline CDR1 is PRHDT and CDR2 is FYEKMQ (reference sequence). The CDR3 has 13 amino acids. Trimming cost V 5 bases and J 5 bases, with 12 bases left between them. The DNA for the CDR3 is TGTGCCAGCAGCCCCCGCTTCGGGACTGAAGCTTTCTTT. Amino acid sequence: CASSPRFGTEAFF.

The chain links TRBV12-3 or TRBV12-4 to TRBJ2-2, with unresolved D. V was clipped by 3 bases and J by 3 bases, with 8 bases between them. This CDR3 contains 14 residues. The chain's CDR3 is CASSFIEHTGELFF. The CDR3 region has the DNA TGTGCCAGCAGTTTTATCGAGCACACCGGGGAGCTGTTTTTT.

The chain has TRBV7-3 and TRBJ2-1, with D perhaps matching TRBD1 or TRBD2 (5 bases each). This CDR3 spans 15 amino acids. Trimming removed 5 bases from V and 5 bases from J, with 16 bases in between. In germline, CDR1 is SGHTA, CDR2 FQGTGA. In DNA, the CDR3 is TGTGCCAGCAGCCGCGCCGGGGCAGTTAACAATGAGCAGTTCTTC. This codes for CASSRAGAVNNEQFF.